A selection of T cell receptor beta chains follows, all from one sample in a study of blood T cell repertoires in COVID-19. Clones were read by immunoSEQ multiplex PCR, and TCRdb kept only the in-frame ones, dropping some. The table records roughly 150,000 clones, over 75% of them present only once. The material sequenced was peripheral blood. These receptors came from a woman aged 45-65 years with acute or convalescent COVID-19. Both conserved end residues are part of each CDR3. D genes are given only for firm matches. Clone size is shown for a subset of rows, as once, few, many or a class of expanded clone.

d_gene	abundance	v_gene	j_gene	CDR3nt	CDR3aa
-	-	TRBV2	TRBJ2-1	TGTGCCAGCGCCATGGGACTCTCCCCGCCAAATGAGCAGTTCTTC	CASAMGLSPPNEQFF
-	-	TRBV25-1	TRBJ1-4	TGTGCCAGCAGTGATGTGTCGAACGGGGAAAAACTGTTTTTT	CASSDVSNGEKLFF
TRBD2	few	TRBV4-3	TRBJ2-1	TGCGCCAGCAGCCAAGATCTTAGCGGGGGGCCGAACAATGAGCAGTTCTTC	CASSQDLSGGPNNEQFF
-	-	TRBV5-5	TRBJ1-5	TGTGCCAGCAGCTTCATGGTAGAGGGTCAGCCCCAGCATTTT	CASSFMVEGQPQHF
-	-	TRBV7-9	TRBJ1-1	TGTGCCAGCAGCCACGGACACGGTGGCACTGAAGCTTTCTTT	CASSHGHGGTEAFF
TRBD1	once	TRBV25-1	TRBJ1-1	TGTGCCAGCAGTGCGGACAGGGGGAACACTGAAGCTTTCTTT	CASSADRGNTEAFF
-	-	TRBV6-5	TRBJ1-1	TGTGCCAGCAGGTTCTCAGGGGCGACGAACACTGAAGCTTTCTTT	CASRFSGATNTEAFF
-	-	TRBV27	TRBJ2-7	TGTGCCAGCAGTTTCCCCGGTACCTACGAGCAGTACTTC	CASSFPGTYEQYF
-	-	TRBV6-2/TRBV6-3	TRBJ1-1	TGTGCCAGCAGCTTCCTCACAGGGAACACTGAAGCTTTCTTT	CASSFLTGNTEAFF
TRBD1	-	TRBV28	TRBJ2-3	TGTGCCAGCAGTTTGACAGGGGGAGATACGCAGTATTTT	CASSLTGGDTQYF
TRBD1	-	TRBV7-9	TRBJ2-4	TGTGCCAGCAGCTTAGCCGGGCCAGGGGGTACAAACATTCAGTACTTC	CASSLAGPGGTNIQYF
-	-	TRBV6-5	TRBJ2-3	TGTGCCAGCAGTTACTCGTGGGCTCTCTCGGCAGATACGCAGTATTTT	CASSYSWALSADTQYF
TRBD1	-	TRBV19	TRBJ1-5	TGTGCCAGTAGTATAGATCACAGGGGGGGGTATAGCAATCAGCCCCAGCATTTT	CASSIDHRGGYSNQPQHF
TRBD1	few	TRBV5-5	TRBJ2-5	TGTGCCAGCAGCTACGATACCGGGACAGGGGAAGAGACCCAGTACTTC	CASSYDTGTGEETQYF
TRBD2	few	TRBV7-2	TRBJ2-7	TGTGCCAGCAGCCCGAATCTCGCTAGCGGGATCCTCTACGAGCAGTACTTC	CASSPNLASGILYEQYF
TRBD1	-	TRBV6-1	TRBJ2-7	TGTGCCAGCAGTGAAGTAACAGGGGGATCGTACGAGCAGTACTTC	CASSEVTGGSYEQYF
-	-	TRBV19	TRBJ1-2	TGTGCCAGTACCCCAGGGTTGGGGGCTTACTATGGCTACACCTTC	CASTPGLGAYYGYTF
-	-	TRBV7-2	TRBJ1-6	TGTGCCAGCAGCCTAGGACAATACTCACCCCTCCACTTT	CASSLGQYSPLHF
-	once	TRBV7-2	TRBJ2-1	TGTGCCAGCAGCTTTAGGGGCCACAATGAGCAGTTCTTC	CASSFRGHNEQFF
TRBD1	-	TRBV19	TRBJ2-7	TGTGCCAGTAGTAGTCCCGGGACAGGGGGCATCTGGACCTACGAGCAGTACTTC	CASSSPGTGGIWTYEQYF
-	-	TRBV19	TRBJ2-2	TGTGCCAGTAACCGTGACACACCGACCGGGGAGCTGTTTTTT	CASNRDTPTGELFF
TRBD1	-	TRBV30	TRBJ1-4	TGTGCCTGGAGTTACGGGACAGATTTTTTTGTGTTTTTT	CAWSYGTDFFVFF
-	-	TRBV20-1	TRBJ2-5	TGCAGTGCTAGAGATCGGGAGACCCAGTACTTC	CSARDRETQYF
-	-	TRBV18	TRBJ2-7	TGTGCCAGCTCACCCCCGGGGGTCCCCTACGAGCAGTACTTC	CASSPPGVPYEQYF
-	-	TRBV5-1	TRBJ2-1	TGCGCCAGCAGCCCGGGGAAAAGCGTAGGAAATGAGCAGTTCTTC	CASSPGKSVGNEQFF
-	-	TRBV7-3	TRBJ2-3	TGTGCCAGCAGCTTCCGGGGGACAGATACGCAGTATTTT	CASSFRGTDTQYF
-	-	TRBV19	TRBJ1-6	TGTGCCAGTAGTCCGACAGAATATAATTCACCCCTCCACTTT	CASSPTEYNSPLHF
TRBD1	-	TRBV7-2	TRBJ1-2	TGTGCCAGCAGCTTAGATGGACTACTAGGGACAGCCTTC	CASSLDGLLGTAF
-	few	TRBV10-3	TRBJ1-4	TGTGCCAGTTCCCCGGAGAGGGAAAAACTGTTTTTT	CASSPEREKLFF
-	-	TRBV28	TRBJ1-2	TGTGCCAGCAGTTTATTCATGGGCAGCTCCTATGGCTACACCTTC	CASSLFMGSSYGYTF
TRBD1	-	TRBV5-1	TRBJ1-3	TGCGCCAGCAGCTACGACAGGGGGCCCTCTGGAAACACCATATATTTT	CASSYDRGPSGNTIYF
-	few	TRBV3-1/TRBV3-2	TRBJ2-7	TGTGCCAGCAGCCCCAGGAGGACAGATTCCTACGAGCAGTACTTC	CASSPRRTDSYEQYF
-	-	TRBV6-1	TRBJ1-4	TGTGCCAGCAGTGAACGGCGACAGACGTATAATGAAAAACTGTTTTTT	CASSERRQTYNEKLFF
-	-	TRBV3-1/TRBV3-2	TRBJ2-3	TGTGCCAGCAGCCTCAGAATAGCGACAGATACGCAGTATTTT	CASSLRIATDTQYF
-	-	TRBV6-5	TRBJ1-3	TGTGCCAGCATATGGGACAGAAACACCATATATTTT	CASIWDRNTIYF
-	-	TRBV6-5	TRBJ2-1	TGTGCCAGCAGTTTGGGGCCCGGGGGATACAATGAGCAGTTCTTC	CASSLGPGGYNEQFF
-	-	TRBV9	TRBJ1-2	TGTGCCAGCAGCGCACAACAGGGCCTCTATGGCTACACCTTC	CASSAQQGLYGYTF
-	-	TRBV15	TRBJ1-6	TGTGCCACCAGCACCCCGATAGAGAGCTCCTATAATTCACCCCTCCACTTT	CATSTPIESSYNSPLHF
-	-	TRBV6-5	TRBJ1-4	TGTGCCAGCAGTTACGGGGGGGTTGCTAATGAAAAACTGTTTTTT	CASSYGGVANEKLFF
-	-	TRBV10-2	TRBJ1-1	TGCGCCAGCAGTGAAGGGGGAGACACTGAAGCTTTCTTT	CASSEGGDTEAFF
-	-	TRBV30	TRBJ2-3	TGTGCCTGGAGTCGCGGGGGCACAGATACGCAGTATTTT	CAWSRGGTDTQYF
TRBD1	-	TRBV28	TRBJ1-6	TGTGCCAGCAGTTTTGGACAGGGGAATTCACCCCTCCACTTT	CASSFGQGNSPLHF
-	once	TRBV6-2/TRBV6-3	TRBJ1-2	TGTGCCAGCAGTTATACTCAGGGCGGCTACACCTTC	CASSYTQGGYTF
-	-	TRBV5-1	TRBJ2-1	TGCGCCAGCAGCTATACGGGACAAAACAATGAGCAGTTCTTC	CASSYTGQNNEQFF
TRBD1	-	TRBV28	TRBJ2-7	TGTGCCAGCAGTTCAACCGGGACAGGGGACGGATACGAGCAGTACTTC	CASSSTGTGDGYEQYF
TRBD2	-	TRBV19	TRBJ2-1	TGTGCCAGTTACTCGGGCGGGGGATCCTACAATGAGCAGTTCTTC	CASYSGGGSYNEQFF
-	-	TRBV19	TRBJ1-2	TGTGCCAGTAGGGACACTAACTATGGCTACACCTTC	CASRDTNYGYTF
-	-	TRBV7-9	TRBJ1-1	TGTGCCAGCAGCTTAGCGCCGGGAAGAAACACTGAAGCTTTCTTT	CASSLAPGRNTEAFF
TRBD1	-	TRBV5-4	TRBJ2-5	TGTGCCAGCAGCTTGGCCCGAGGACAGGGGGCTGAGACCCAGTACTTC	CASSLARGQGAETQYF
TRBD1	-	TRBV2	TRBJ1-5	TGTGCCAGCGAAGGGACAGGGGTTCGACAGCCCCAGCATTTT	CASEGTGVRQPQHF
-	-	TRBV7-2	TRBJ2-3	TGTGCCAGCAGCTTTCTTTCCCCGGTGTTGGTACATACGCAGTATTTT	CASSFLSPVLVHTQYF
-	-	TRBV18	TRBJ2-7	TGTGCCAGCTCACCGCCGGGACTCTTCTCCTACGAGCAGTACTTC	CASSPPGLFSYEQYF
-	-	TRBV5-6	TRBJ1-1	TGTGCCAGCAGCTTGGGGGCCCAGGGATGGACTGAAGCTTTCTTT	CASSLGAQGWTEAFF
TRBD1	-	TRBV30	TRBJ2-7	TGTGCCTGGAGCCGTCAGGGGGACGAGCAGTACTTC	CAWSRQGDEQYF
-	-	TRBV6-5	TRBJ2-4	TGTGCCAGCAGTTCCCAAGGGAGGGGGTTGGGGAACATTCAGTACTTC	CASSSQGRGLGNIQYF